This T cell receptor (beta chain) was found in a study of blood T cell repertoires in COVID-19. About the research overall: COVID-19 samples collected from the United States, Italy and Spain covered acute and convalescent phases.

V was trimmed by 5 bases and J by 14 bases, leaving 19 bases between them. The V gene's germline CDR1 is MDHEN and CDR2 SYDVKM. This CDR3 has 13 residues. Original processing methods: Nucleated cell counts were estimated from reference gene primer amplification. Assay used: immunoSEQ multiplex PCR; TCRdb lists only in-frame clones, some missing. D and trimming come from the DNA, and the V and J calls and clone size come from that table. The repertoire includes 300,000 to 350,000 clones, 80% to 95% of them detected once, and roughly 6.8% sits in the top ten. The clonotype originates from a woman aged 30 to 39 with COVID-19, enrolled during active disease. V gene TRBV28 combines with J gene TRBJ2-1, with a possible D match to TRBD2 (5 bases). The sample taken for sequencing was peripheral blood. CDR3 nucleotides: TGTGCCAGCAGTGTCCCCACCGGGGTTGGCGAGTTCTTC. Translated: CASSVPTGVGEFF.